Listed here is a single T cell receptor (beta chain). No antigen is known for it. J was trimmed by 3 bases and V by 5 bases; bases with no gene match: 3. Germline values: CDR1 SGHTA, CDR2 FQGNSA. The CDR3 contains 13 residues. This specimen belongs to a study of T cell responses to AZD1222 COVID-19 vaccine. General study findings and limits: Seropositive AZD1222 recipients at baseline numbered only six or seven.

Clones were sequenced by immunoSEQ multiplex PCR, and TCRdb holds only the in-frame ones, with some missing. The table has about 120,000 clones, 85% to 90% seen once; the top ten hold under 4%. The sequence was collected from an adult in good health. The chain is built from TRBV7-2 and TRBJ2-7; 8 nucleotides match TRBD2. The specimen comprised peripheral blood, sampled on day 0 of AZD1222 vaccination. The CDR3 nucleotides read TGTGCCAGCAGCCGGGGGGGCATCTACGAGCAGTACTTC. It encodes CASSRGGIYEQYF.